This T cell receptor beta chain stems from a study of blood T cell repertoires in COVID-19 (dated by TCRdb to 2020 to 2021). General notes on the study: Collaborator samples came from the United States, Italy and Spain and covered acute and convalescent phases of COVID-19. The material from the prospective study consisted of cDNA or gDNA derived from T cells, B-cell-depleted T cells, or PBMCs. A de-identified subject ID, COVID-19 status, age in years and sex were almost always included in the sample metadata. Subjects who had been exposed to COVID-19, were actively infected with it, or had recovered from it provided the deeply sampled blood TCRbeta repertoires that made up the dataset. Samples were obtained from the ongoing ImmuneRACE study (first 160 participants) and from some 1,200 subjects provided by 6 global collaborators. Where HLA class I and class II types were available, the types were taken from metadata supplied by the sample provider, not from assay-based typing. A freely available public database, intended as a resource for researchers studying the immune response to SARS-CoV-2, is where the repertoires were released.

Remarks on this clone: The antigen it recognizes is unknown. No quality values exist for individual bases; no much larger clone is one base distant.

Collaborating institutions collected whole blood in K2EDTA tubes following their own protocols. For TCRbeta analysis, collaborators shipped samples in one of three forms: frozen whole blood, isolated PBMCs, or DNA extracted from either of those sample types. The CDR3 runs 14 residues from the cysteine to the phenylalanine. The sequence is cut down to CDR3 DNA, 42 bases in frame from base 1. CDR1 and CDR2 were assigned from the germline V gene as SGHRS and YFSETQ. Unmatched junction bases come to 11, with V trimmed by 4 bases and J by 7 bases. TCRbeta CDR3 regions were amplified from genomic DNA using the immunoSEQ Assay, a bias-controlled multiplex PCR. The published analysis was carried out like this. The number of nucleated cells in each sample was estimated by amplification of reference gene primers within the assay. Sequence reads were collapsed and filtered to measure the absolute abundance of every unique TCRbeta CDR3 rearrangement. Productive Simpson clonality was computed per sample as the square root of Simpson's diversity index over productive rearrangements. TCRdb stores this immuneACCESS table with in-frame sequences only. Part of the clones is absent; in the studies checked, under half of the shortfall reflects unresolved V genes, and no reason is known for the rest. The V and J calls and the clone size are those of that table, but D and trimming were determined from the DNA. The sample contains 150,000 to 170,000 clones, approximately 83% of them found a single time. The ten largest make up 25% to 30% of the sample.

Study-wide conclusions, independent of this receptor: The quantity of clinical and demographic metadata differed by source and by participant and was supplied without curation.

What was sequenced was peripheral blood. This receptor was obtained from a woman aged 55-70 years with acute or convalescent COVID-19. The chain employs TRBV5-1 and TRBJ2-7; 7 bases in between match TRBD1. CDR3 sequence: CASSPGQIPREQYF. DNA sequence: TGCGCCAGCAGCCCGGGACAGATCCCGCGGGAGCAGTACTTC.